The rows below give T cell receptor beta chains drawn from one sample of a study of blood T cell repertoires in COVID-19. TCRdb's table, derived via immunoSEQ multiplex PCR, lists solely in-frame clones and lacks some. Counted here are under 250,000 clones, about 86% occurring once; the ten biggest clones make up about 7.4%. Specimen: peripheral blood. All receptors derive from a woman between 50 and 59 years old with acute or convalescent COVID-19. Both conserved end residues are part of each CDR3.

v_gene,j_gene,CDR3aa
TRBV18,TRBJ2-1,CASSGSTTGGEQFF
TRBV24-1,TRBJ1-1,CATSEGEDTEAFF
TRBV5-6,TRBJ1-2,CASSPGPADGYTF
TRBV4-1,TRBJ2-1,CASSQETFPGVYNEQFF
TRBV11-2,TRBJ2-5,CASSLLGMAGETQETQYF
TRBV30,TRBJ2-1,CASIRPSGGGGEQFF
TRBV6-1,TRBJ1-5,CASRDSEEYQPQHF
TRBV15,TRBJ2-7,CATSRGLISSYEQYF
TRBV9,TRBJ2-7,CASSVAGTGPYEQYF
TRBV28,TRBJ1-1,CASRGQNTEAFF
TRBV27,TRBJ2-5,CASSLQGIHQETQYF
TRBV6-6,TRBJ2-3,CASSYHEPGTDTQYF
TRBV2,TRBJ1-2,CASSPRGQGYGYTF
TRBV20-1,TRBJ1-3,CSASPLQGAGNTIYF
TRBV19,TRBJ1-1,CASSVGQGARTEAFF
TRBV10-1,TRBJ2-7,CASSESRGKVYEQYF